These 3 T cell receptor beta chains came from one sample sequenced in a study of T cells in Graves' hyperthyroidism and ophthalmopathy. TCR beta CDR3 sequences were amplified from RNA transcripts. The HTBI set primed first-round TCR CDR3 RT-PCR. TCRdb used MiXCR to reprocess the multiplex PCR reads, holding one entry per CDR3 protein. Here the sample spans approximately 370,000 distinct CDR3 sequences, about 17% being singletons. The sample was blood. These receptor sequences come from a woman in her twenties or thirties with Graves' hyperthyroidism that later progressed to Graves' ophthalmopathy.

This chain connects TRBV19 to TRBJ2-7; D is uncertain. Germline assignment: CDR1 LNHDA and CDR2 SQIVND (reference sequence). With 1 base removed from V and 2 bases from J, the gap between germline ends came to 12 bases. The CDR3 is 15 residues long. The CDR3 reads CASSIAPGFPYEQYF. CDR3 in DNA: TGTGCCAGTAGTATAGCCCCTGGATTCCCCTACGAGCAGTACTTC.

This chain links TRBV27 with TRBJ2-7, with D perhaps matching TRBD1 (6 bases). Per the germline V gene, CDR1 is MNHEY and CDR2 is SMNVEV (reference sequence). The CDR3 runs 11 residues. Trimming cost V 10 bases and J 7 bases, with 14 bases left between them. The CDR3 sequence is CATSRGIEQYF. For the CDR3, the DNA is TGTGCCACCTCCAGGGGCATTGAGCAGTACTTC.

The chain joins TRBV28 to TRBJ2-5; D may match TRBD1 or TRBD2 (5 bases each). This CDR3 spans 15 amino acids. Trimming shortened V by 3 bases and J by 5 bases, and 16 bases separated the two germline ends. CDR1 is MDHEN and CDR2 is SYDVKM in the germline V gene. DNA for the CDR3: TGTGCCAGCAGTTTCGGGACGGCTCGGTGGGAGACCCAGTACTTC. It encodes CASSFGTARWETQYF.